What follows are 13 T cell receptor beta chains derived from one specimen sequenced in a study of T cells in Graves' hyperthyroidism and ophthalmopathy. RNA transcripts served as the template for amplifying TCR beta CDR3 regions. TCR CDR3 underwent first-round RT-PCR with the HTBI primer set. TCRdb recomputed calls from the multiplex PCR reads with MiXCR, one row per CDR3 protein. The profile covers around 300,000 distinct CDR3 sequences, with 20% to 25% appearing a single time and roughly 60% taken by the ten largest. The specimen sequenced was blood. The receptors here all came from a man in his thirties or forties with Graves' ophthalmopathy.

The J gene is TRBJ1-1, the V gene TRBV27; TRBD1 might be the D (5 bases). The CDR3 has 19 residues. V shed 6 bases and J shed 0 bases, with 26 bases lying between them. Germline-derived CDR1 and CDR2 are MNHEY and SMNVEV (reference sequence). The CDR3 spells CASRDRAPSLKGMNTEAFF. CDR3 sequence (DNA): TGTGCCAGCAGGGACCGGGCCCCAAGCCTTAAGGGGATGAACACTGAAGCTTTCTTT.

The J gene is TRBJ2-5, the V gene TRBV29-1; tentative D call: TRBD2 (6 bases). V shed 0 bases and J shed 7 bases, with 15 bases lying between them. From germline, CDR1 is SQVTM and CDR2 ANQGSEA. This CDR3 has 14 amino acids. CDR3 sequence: CSVEDHYRRGTQYF. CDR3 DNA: TGCAGCGTTGAAGATCACTACAGGCGGGGGACCCAGTACTTC.

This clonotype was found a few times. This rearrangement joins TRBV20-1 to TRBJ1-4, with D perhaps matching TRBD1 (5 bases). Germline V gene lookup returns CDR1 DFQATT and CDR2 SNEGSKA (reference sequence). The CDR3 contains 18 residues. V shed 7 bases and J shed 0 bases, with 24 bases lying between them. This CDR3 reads CSVATPGTARPTNEKLFF. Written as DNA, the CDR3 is TGCAGTGTCGCGACACCCGGGACCGCGAGACCAACTAATGAAAAACTGTTTTTT.

The CDR3 DNA is TGTGCCAGCAGGGGCCGTAGGAGAAGGGATGCCTACGAGCAGTACTTC. This sequence encodes CASRGRRRRDAYEQYF. The gene calls are TRBV6-1 and TRBJ2-7, with D hard to call. The V gene lost 6 bases and the J gene lost 2 bases, with 20 bases spanning the gap. CDR1 and CDR2 from the germline V gene are MNHNS and SASEGT. The CDR3 sequence is 16 residues long.

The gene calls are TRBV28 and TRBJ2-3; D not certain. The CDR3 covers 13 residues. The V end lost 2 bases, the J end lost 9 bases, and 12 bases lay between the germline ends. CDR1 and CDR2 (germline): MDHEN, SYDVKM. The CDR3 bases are TGTGCCAGCAGTTTACCCTCCCCGGGCACGCAGTATTTT. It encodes CASSLPSPGTQYF.

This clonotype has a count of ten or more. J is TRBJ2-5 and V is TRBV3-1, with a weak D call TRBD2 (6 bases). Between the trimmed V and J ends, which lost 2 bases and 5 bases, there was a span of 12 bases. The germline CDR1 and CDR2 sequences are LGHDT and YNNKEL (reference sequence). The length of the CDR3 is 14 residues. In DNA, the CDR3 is TGTGCCAGCAGCCAAAAACAGGCGGGGGAGACCCAGTACTTC. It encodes CASSQKQAGETQYF.

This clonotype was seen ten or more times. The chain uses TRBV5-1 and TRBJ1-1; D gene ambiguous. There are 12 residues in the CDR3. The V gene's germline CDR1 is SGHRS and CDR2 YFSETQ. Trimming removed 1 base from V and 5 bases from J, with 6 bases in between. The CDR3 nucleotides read TGCGCCAGCAGCTTGCAAGAAACTGAAGCTTTCTTT. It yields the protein CASSLQETEAFF. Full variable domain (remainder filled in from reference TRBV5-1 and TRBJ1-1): KAGVTQTPRYLIKTRGQQVTLSCSPISGHRSVSWYQQTPGQGLQFLFEYFSETQRNKGNFPGRFSGRQFSNSRSEMNVSTLELGDSALYLCASSLQETEAFFGQGTRLTVV.

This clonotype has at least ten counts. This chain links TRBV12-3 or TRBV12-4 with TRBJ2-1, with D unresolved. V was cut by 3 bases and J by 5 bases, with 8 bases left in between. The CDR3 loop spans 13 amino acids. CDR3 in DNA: TGTGCCAGCAGTTTCCAAACCCACAATGAGCAGTTCTTC. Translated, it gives CASSFQTHNEQFF.

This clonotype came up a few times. In nucleotides, the CDR3 is TGCAGTGCTGAGGGGCTAGCGGGAGCCTTGAGAAACAATGAGCAGTTCTTC. This codes for CSAEGLAGALRNNEQFF. This rearrangement joins TRBV20-1 to TRBJ2-1; TRBD2 matches at 10 bases. Germline CDR1 is DFQATT and CDR2 is SNEGSKA (reference sequence). V gave up 5 bases and J gave up 5 bases; unmatched junction bases: 15. This CDR3 is 17 amino acids long.

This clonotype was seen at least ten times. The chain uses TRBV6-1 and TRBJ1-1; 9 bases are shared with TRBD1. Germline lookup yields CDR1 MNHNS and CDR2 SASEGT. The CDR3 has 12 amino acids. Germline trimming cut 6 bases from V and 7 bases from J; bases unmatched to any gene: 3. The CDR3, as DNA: TGTGCCAGCAGACGACAGGGGGGTGAAGCTTTCTTT. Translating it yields CASRRQGGEAFF.

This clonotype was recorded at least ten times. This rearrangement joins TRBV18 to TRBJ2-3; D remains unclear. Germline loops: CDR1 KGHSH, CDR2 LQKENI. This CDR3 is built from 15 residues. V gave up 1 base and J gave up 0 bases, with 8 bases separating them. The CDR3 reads CASSPRLGSTDTQYF. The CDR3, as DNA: TGTGCCAGCTCACCACGTCTCGGAAGCACAGATACGCAGTATTTT.

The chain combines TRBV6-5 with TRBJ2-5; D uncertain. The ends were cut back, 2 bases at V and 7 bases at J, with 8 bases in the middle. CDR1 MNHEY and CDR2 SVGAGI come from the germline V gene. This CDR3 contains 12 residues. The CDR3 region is CASSYPNGTQYF. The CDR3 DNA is TGTGCCAGCAGTTACCCGAATGGGACCCAGTACTTC.

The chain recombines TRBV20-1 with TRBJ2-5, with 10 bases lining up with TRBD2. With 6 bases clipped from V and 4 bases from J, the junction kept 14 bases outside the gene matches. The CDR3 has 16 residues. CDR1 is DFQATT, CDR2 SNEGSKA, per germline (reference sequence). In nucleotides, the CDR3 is TGCAGTGCACAGCGCGGGGCTAGCGGGAGTGGAGAGACCCAGTACTTC. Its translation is CSAQRGASGSGETQYF.